The 20 T cell receptor beta chains reported below all come from one sample, sequenced in a study of T cell changes during pregnancy in multiple sclerosis. Clones were read by immunoSEQ multiplex PCR, and TCRdb kept only the in-frame ones, dropping some. Counted here are about 38,000 clones, 90% occurring once; the ten biggest clones make up approximately 0.52%. The sequences come from CD4+ T cells from peripheral blood mononuclear cells, collected in the second trimester of pregnancy. Every receptor here comes from a female donor with multiple sclerosis, enrolled in a pregnancy study.

V usage is TRBV6-1 and J usage is TRBJ1-2, with 7 bases fitting TRBD1. The V segment lost 7 bases and the J segment 8 bases; nucleotides outside the gene matches: 10. The V gene's germline CDR1 is MNHNS and CDR2 SASEGT. The CDR3 extends over 13 amino acids. This CDR3 reads CASMTDRRYGYTF. In nucleotides, the CDR3 is TGTGCCAGCATGACGGACAGGCGATACGGCTACACCTTC.

The rearrangement joins TRBV7-9 to TRBJ2-6; D remains unclear. The germline CDR1 and CDR2 sequences are SEHNR and FQNEAQ (reference sequence). Trimming shortened V by 1 base and J by 2 bases, and 3 bases separated the two germline ends. The CDR3 is made up of 14 amino acids. CDR3 loop: CASSLVTGANVLTF. CDR3 in DNA: TGTGCCAGCAGCTTAGTTACTGGGGCCAACGTCCTGACTTTC.

This chain connects TRBV9 to TRBJ2-3, with 12 nucleotides matching TRBD2. There are 15 residues in the CDR3. The junction had 5 bases not matched to a gene; V was cut back by 4 bases and J by 5 bases. Germline V gene lookup returns CDR1 SGDLS and CDR2 YYNGEE. The CDR3 protein is CASSPTSGRLDTQYF. DNA for the CDR3: TGTGCCAGCAGCCCGACTAGCGGGAGATTAGATACGCAGTATTTT.

V and J are TRBV5-4 and TRBJ2-7; 14 bases are a match to TRBD2. CDR1 is SGHNT, CDR2 YYREEE, per germline (reference sequence). This CDR3 has 17 amino acids. The V segment lost 3 bases and the J segment 1 base; nucleotides outside the gene matches: 6. This CDR3 is CASSWTSGRRLSYEQYF. In DNA, the CDR3 is TGTGCCAGCAGCTGGACTAGCGGGAGGCGCCTTTCCTACGAGCAGTACTTC.

The chain joins TRBV7-2 to TRBJ2-3, with 11 nucleotides matching TRBD2. CDR3 length: 17 residues. Looked up from germline, CDR1 is SGHTA and CDR2 is FQGNSA. V shed 5 bases, J shed 5 bases, and the junction held 12 bases outside the gene matches. The CDR3 spells CASSPELAGVLLDTQYF. In DNA, the CDR3 is TGTGCCAGCAGCCCCGAACTAGCGGGAGTTTTATTAGATACGCAGTATTTT.

The rearrangement joins TRBV19 to TRBJ2-1; D not certain. Germline CDR1 is LNHDA and CDR2 is SQIVND (reference sequence). V dropped 4 bases and J dropped 0 bases, with 25 bases sitting between them. This CDR3 region has 20 residues. The CDR3 loop is CASSRSGSNLLLSSYNEQFF. DNA for the CDR3: TGTGCCAGTAGTAGATCCGGAAGCAACCTACTACTGAGCTCCTACAATGAGCAGTTCTTC.

This chain joins TRBV29-1 and TRBJ2-1, with TRBD2 identical over 11 bases. Germline loops: CDR1 SQVTM, CDR2 ANQGSEA. The CDR3 sequence is 15 residues long. With V trimmed by 7 bases and J by 10 bases, 15 bases remained unmatched. CDR3 sequence: CSGHPGGTSGQEQFF. The CDR3 DNA sequence: TGCAGCGGGCATCCCGGGGGGACTAGCGGTCAGGAGCAGTTCTTC.

The V call is TRBV12-5, the J call TRBJ1-1; tentative D call: TRBD1 (6 bases). The germline V gene encodes CDR1 LGHNT and CDR2 FRNRAP. V shed 0 bases and J shed 5 bases, with 7 bases lying between them. The CDR3 length is 13 residues. CDR3 residues: CASGLVQGTEAFF. CDR3 sequence (DNA): TGTGCTAGTGGTTTGGTACAGGGAACTGAAGCTTTCTTT.

About this clone: The germline gene is not matched at one end of the junction; a read error may be the cause. The chain has TRBV19 and TRBJ1-1; 10 bases align to TRBD1. This CDR3 spans 15 amino acids. In germline, CDR1 is LNHDA, CDR2 SQIVND (reference sequence). CDR3 protein: CASSGQGVRVGETFF. The DNA of the CDR3 is TGTGCCAGTAGTGGACAGGGGGTGAGGGTTGGTGAAACTTTCTTT.

The chain uses TRBV5-1 and TRBJ2-4; no clear D gene. Trimming cost V 2 bases and J 6 bases, with 18 bases left between them. Germline loops: CDR1 SGHRS, CDR2 YFSETQ. The CDR3 extends over 16 amino acids. This CDR3 reads CASSLTAPLIGNIQYF. The CDR3 region has the DNA TGCGCCAGCAGCTTAACAGCTCCTTTGATTGGAAACATTCAGTACTTC.

The chain has TRBV9 and TRBJ2-1; perhaps TRBD2 as D (5 bases). Trimming cost V 3 bases and J 0 bases, with 13 bases left between them. Germline assignment: CDR1 SGDLS and CDR2 YYNGEE. CDR3 length: 16 amino acids. The CDR3 DNA sequence: TGTGCCAGCAGCGCCGATGACTACCCCTCCTACAATGAGCAGTTCTTC. It specifies CASSADDYPSYNEQFF.

This rearrangement joins TRBV7-2 to TRBJ2-1; tentatively, D is TRBD1 (6 bases). Trimming took off 6 bases at V and 5 bases at J, with 20 bases between the two ends. The CDR3 extends over 16 amino acids. Per germline, CDR1 SGHTA and CDR2 FQGNSA. The CDR3 sequence is CASRDRKGHTNNEQFF. The CDR3 DNA reads TGTGCCAGCAGGGATAGGAAGGGACATACCAACAATGAGCAGTTCTTC.

The rearrangement uses TRBV10-2 and TRBJ1-1; D perhaps matches TRBD1 (5 bases). The germline V gene has CDR1 WSHSY and CDR2 SAAADI. Trimming removed 10 bases from V and 7 bases from J, with 16 bases in between. The CDR3 contains 12 residues. The CDR3 is CATEQGAGEAFF. CDR3 coding DNA: TGCGCCACCGAGCAGGGAGCGGGTGAAGCTTTCTTT.

The J gene is TRBJ2-1, the V gene TRBV28, with D maybe TRBD2 (6 bases). The V end lost 3 bases, the J end lost 3 bases, and 15 bases lay between the germline ends. This CDR3 has 16 amino acids. Germline loops: CDR1 MDHEN, CDR2 SYDVKM. The CDR3 DNA follows: TGTGCCAGCAGTTTTCGGGGGAGAGGTGTCTACAATGAGCAGTTCTTC. Protein: CASSFRGRGVYNEQFF.

This chain connects TRBV7-9 to TRBJ1-5; D possibly corresponds to TRBD1 (6 bases). Per the germline V gene, CDR1 is SEHNR and CDR2 is FQNEAQ (reference sequence). V shed 5 bases and J shed 4 bases, with 9 bases lying between them. This CDR3 has 13 amino acids. The CDR3 loop is CASSKDSNQPQHF. DNA for the CDR3: TGTGCCAGCAGCAAGGACAGTAATCAGCCCCAGCATTTT.

The chain couples TRBV27 to TRBJ2-1, with 7 bases matching TRBD2. This CDR3 is built from 13 residues. The germline CDR1 and CDR2 sequences are MNHEY and SMNVEV (reference sequence). V shed 6 bases and J 15 bases; nucleotides not matched to a gene: 14. The CDR3, as DNA: TGTGCCAGCAGGGGGTCAGAGCGGGACCCGGGGTTCTTC. Encoded protein: CASRGSERDPGFF.

This clone was found once. The rearrangement uses TRBV4-1 and TRBJ2-1; 9 nucleotides line up with TRBD2. Per germline, CDR1 MGHRA and CDR2 YSYEKL. With 0 bases clipped from V and 8 bases from J, the junction kept 11 bases outside the gene matches. There are 17 residues in the CDR3. The CDR3 DNA is TGCGCCAGCAGCCAAGATCAGAGGGCTAGCGGGGTGGATGAGCAGTTCTTC. Protein sequence: CASSQDQRASGVDEQFF.

The rearrangement joins TRBV5-4 to TRBJ2-2; 8 bases match TRBD2. V lost 0 bases and J lost 2; bases outside the gene matches: 6. This CDR3 has 17 amino acids. Germline lookup yields CDR1 SGHNT and CDR2 YYREEE (reference sequence). In nucleotides, the CDR3 is TGTGCCAGCAGCTTGGTCCTAACTAGCGGTAACACCGGGGAGCTGTTTTTT. Its translation is CASSLVLTSGNTGELFF.

This rearrangement joins TRBV29-1 to TRBJ2-2; TRBD1 agrees at 7 bases. Losses at the gene ends were 4 bases for V and 3 bases for J; bases not matched to a gene: 2. This CDR3 is 13 amino acids long. Per germline, CDR1 SQVTM and CDR2 ANQGSEA. The CDR3 loop reads CSVAGTDTGELFF. The DNA for the CDR3 is TGCAGCGTTGCGGGGACAGACACCGGGGAGCTGTTTTTT.

V and J are TRBV19 and TRBJ2-1, with 8 bases matching TRBD2. The germline gives CDR1 LNHDA, CDR2 SQIVND (reference sequence). Trimming cost V 5 bases and J 7 bases; bases outside gene matches: 10. This CDR3 comprises 15 residues. CDR3: CASSPLAGNVNEQFF. CDR3 in DNA: TGTGCCAGTAGTCCCTTAGCGGGAAACGTGAATGAGCAGTTCTTC.